The clone carrying this TCR beta chain was picked up one time. Its antigen is not known. PCR involved 60 Vbeta and 13 Jbeta primers. Assay used: immunoSEQ multiplex PCR; TCRdb lists only in-frame clones, some missing. This sample has about 170,000 clones, with 70% to 80% found just once. These data belong to a study of cytomegalovirus exposure and HLA in healthy donors. Overall study: Of several hundred genotyped donors, more than 65% grouped in the Caucasian-associated ancestry cluster. Overall study findings and caveats: From TCR beta sequences, most subjects' HLA-A and HLA-B alleles were reportedly predicted accurately. CMV antigen specificity of a few CMV-associated chains was confirmed in vitro. CMV serostatus was the sole immune exposure data available.

Trimming at V came to 4 bases and at J to 2 bases, leaving 7 bases not matched to a gene. In germline, CDR1 is SGHRS, CDR2 YFSETQ. The CDR3 loop spans 15 amino acids. This TCR was sampled from a woman in her twenties or thirties in good health and CMV-seropositive. This chain joins TRBV5-1 and TRBJ1-1, with 8 nucleotides matching TRBD1. The sample was PBMCs. DNA for the CDR3: TGCGCCAGCAGCCTGGGGGACAGGCAAAACACTGAAGCTTTCTTT. This codes for CASSLGDRQNTEAFF.